This entry lists 3 T cell receptor beta chains sequenced from one sample in a study of human T cells and chemical hapten exposure. Time point denoted: patch test 1, 2 weeks after DPC sensitization. Treatment here: therapeutic diphenylcyclopropenone sensitization with weekly scalp DPC. TCRdb reprocessed the RACE reads with MiXCR, giving one entry per CDR3 protein. Of fewer than 500,000 distinct CDR3 sequences in the sample, around 5% were seen once. The material was whole blood, obtained in connection with sensitization to the hapten diphenylcyclopropenone (DPC). All receptors derive from a woman between 45 and 60 years old with alopecia areata. Some clones in this sample may be carry-over from other donors' samples.

The gene calls are TRBV5-4 and TRBJ1-4, with D possibly being TRBD1 (5 bases). V lost 4 bases and J 0 bases, leaving 13 bases between the germline ends. This CDR3 is 16 amino acids long. Germline V gene sequence: CDR1 SGHNT, CDR2 YYREEE (reference sequence). CDR3 sequence: CASSPGGATTNEKLFF. Written as DNA, the CDR3 is TGTGCCAGCAGCCCGGGCGGGGCAACAACTAATGAAAAACTGTTTTTT.

This clonotype came up many times. The rearrangement links TRBV27 to TRBJ2-2; possibly TRBD1 or TRBD2 for D (5 bases each). This CDR3 is 15 amino acids long. Trimming took off 1 base at V and 4 bases at J, with 10 bases between the two ends. Germline V gene lookup returns CDR1 MNHEY and CDR2 SMNVEV (reference sequence). The CDR3 reads CASSLWGAGTGELFF. In DNA form, the CDR3 reads TGTGCCAGCAGTTTATGGGGCGCGGGCACCGGGGAGCTGTTTTTT.

Only a few counts were recorded for this clonotype. The chain joins TRBV30 to TRBJ2-3; 8 nucleotides align to TRBD2. Looked up from germline, CDR1 is GTSNPN and CDR2 is SVGIG (reference sequence). This CDR3 has 15 residues. V gave up 4 bases and J gave up 2 bases; unmatched junction bases: 8. This chain's CDR3 is CAWTPLADYTDTQYF. The DNA of the CDR3 is TGTGCCTGGACACCACTAGCGGATTACACAGATACGCAGTATTTT.